This T cell receptor (beta chain) originates from a study of brain T cells in children with intractable seizures. Findings and limits, study-wide: HCMV serostatus was not known, and viral specificity came from CDR3 similarity only.

About this clone: Its antigen is unknown.

Regarding time point: blood from clinic visit 5 months post-surgery; TSC patient then seizure free. Sequencing was limited to surgery cases with top T cell transcript signatures in brain tissue. Pre-surgery treatment included at least one anti-epileptic drug. Here immunoSEQ multiplex PCR was the method, and the copy in TCRdb shows in-frame clones only, minus some. Seen here are around 340,000 clones, 85% to 95% observed once, and the top ten hold 5% to 7%. This clonotype originated in a boy under two years old with tuberous sclerosis and intractable seizures. Sample: peripheral blood, taken about 5 months after surgery.

This chain's CDR3 is CASSHAGVGNQPQHF. The DNA of the CDR3 is TGCGCCAGCAGCCATGCAGGGGTCGGGAATCAGCCCCAGCATTTT. The rearrangement links TRBV4-1 to TRBJ1-5; D is perhaps TRBD1 (6 bases). Trimming shortened V by 3 bases and J by 4 bases, and 13 bases separated the two germline ends. Germline V gene sequence: CDR1 MGHRA, CDR2 YSYEKL. This CDR3 comprises 15 residues.